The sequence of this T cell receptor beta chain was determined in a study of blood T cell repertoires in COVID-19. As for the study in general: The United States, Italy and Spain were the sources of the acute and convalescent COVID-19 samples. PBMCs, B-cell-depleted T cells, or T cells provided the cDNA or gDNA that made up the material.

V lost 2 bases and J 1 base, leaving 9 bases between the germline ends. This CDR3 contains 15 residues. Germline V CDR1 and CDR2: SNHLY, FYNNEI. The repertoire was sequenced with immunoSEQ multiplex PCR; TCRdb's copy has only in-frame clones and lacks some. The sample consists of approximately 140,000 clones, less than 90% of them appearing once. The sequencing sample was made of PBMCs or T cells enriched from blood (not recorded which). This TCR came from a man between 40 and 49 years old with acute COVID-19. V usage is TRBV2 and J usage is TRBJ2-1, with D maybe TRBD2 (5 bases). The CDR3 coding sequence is TGTGCCAGCAGTGAATTTAGAGGGTCCTACAATGAGCAGTTCTTC. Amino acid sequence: CASSEFRGSYNEQFF.